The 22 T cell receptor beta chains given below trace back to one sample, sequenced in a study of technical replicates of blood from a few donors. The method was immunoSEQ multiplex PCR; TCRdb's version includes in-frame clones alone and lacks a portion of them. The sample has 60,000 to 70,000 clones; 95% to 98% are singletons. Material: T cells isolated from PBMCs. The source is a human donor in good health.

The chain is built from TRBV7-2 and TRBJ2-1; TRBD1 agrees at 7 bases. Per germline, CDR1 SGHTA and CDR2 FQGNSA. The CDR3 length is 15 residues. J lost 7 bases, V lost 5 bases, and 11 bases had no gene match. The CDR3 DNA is TGTGCCAGCAGCGCTCACAGTACAGGGGCAAATGAGCAGTTCTTC. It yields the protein CASSAHSTGANEQFF.

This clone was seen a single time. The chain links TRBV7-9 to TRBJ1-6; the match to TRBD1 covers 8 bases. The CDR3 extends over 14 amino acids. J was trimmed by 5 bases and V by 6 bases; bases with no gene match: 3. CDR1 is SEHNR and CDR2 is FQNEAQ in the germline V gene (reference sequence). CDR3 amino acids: CASSTQGDNSPLHF. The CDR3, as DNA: TGTGCCAGCAGTACACAGGGGGATAATTCACCCCTCCACTTT.

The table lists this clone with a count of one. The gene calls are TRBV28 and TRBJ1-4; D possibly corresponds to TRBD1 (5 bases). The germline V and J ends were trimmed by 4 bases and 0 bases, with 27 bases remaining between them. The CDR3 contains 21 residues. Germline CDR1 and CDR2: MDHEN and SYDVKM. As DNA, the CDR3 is TGTGCCAGCAGTTCTATTCGGGGCGAGAGGGAGGGGATTGCAACTAATGAAAAACTGTTTTTT. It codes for CASSSIRGEREGIATNEKLFF.

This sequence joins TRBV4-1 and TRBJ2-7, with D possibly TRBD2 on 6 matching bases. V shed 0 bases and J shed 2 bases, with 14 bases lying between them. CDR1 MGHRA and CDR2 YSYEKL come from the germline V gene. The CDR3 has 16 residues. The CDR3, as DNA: TGCGCCAGCAGCCAAGATAATCGGGGGAGTCCCTACGAGCAGTACTTC. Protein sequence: CASSQDNRGSPYEQYF.

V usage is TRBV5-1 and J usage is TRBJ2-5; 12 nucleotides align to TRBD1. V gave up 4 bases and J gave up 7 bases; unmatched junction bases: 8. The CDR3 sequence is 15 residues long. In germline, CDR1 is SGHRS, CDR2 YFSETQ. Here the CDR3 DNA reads TGCGCCAGCAGCCCCGGGACAGGGGGCGGGGGGACCCAGTACTTC. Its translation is CASSPGTGGGGTQYF.

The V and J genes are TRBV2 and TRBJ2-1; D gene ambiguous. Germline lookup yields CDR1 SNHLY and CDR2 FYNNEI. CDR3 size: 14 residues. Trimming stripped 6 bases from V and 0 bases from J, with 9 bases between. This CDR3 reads CASRLSSSYNEQFF. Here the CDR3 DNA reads TGTGCCAGCAGACTAAGTAGCTCCTACAATGAGCAGTTCTTC.

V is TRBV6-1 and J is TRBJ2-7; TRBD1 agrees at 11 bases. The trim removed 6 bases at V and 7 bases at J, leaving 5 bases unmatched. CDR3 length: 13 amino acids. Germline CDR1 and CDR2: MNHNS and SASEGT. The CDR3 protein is CASSADRGLEQYF. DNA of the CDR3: TGTGCCAGCAGCGCGGACAGGGGGCTTGAGCAGTACTTC.

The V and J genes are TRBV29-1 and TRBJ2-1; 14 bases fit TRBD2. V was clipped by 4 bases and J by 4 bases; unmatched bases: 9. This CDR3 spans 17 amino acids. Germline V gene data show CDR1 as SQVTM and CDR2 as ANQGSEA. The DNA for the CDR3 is TGCAGCGTTGGGGGACTAGCGGGGGAGGCGGGGTACAATGAGCAGTTCTTC. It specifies CSVGGLAGEAGYNEQFF.

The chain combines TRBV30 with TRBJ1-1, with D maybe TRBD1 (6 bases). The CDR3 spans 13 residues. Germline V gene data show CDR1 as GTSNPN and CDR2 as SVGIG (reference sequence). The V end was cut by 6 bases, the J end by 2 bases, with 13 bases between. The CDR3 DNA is TGTGCCTGTGCGACAGGCGGAAACACTGAAGCTTTCTTT. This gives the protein CACATGGNTEAFF.

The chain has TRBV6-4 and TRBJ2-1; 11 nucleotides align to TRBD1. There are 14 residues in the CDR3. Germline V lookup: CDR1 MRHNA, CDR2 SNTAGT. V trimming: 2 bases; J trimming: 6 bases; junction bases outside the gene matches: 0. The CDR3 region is CASSDGTGGNEQFF. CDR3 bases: TGTGCCAGCAGTGACGGGACAGGGGGCAATGAGCAGTTCTTC.

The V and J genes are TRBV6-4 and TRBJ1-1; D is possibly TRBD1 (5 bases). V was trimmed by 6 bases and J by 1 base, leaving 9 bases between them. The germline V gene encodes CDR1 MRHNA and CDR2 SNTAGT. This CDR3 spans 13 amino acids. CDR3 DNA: TGTGCCAGCAGAATCGGACAGAACACTGAAGCTTTCTTT. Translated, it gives CASRIGQNTEAFF.

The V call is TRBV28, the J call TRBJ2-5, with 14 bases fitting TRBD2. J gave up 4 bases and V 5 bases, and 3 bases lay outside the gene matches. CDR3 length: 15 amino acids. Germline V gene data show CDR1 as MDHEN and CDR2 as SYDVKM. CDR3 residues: CASSPGLAGVETQYF. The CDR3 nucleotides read TGTGCCAGCAGTCCGGGACTAGCGGGAGTAGAGACCCAGTACTTC.

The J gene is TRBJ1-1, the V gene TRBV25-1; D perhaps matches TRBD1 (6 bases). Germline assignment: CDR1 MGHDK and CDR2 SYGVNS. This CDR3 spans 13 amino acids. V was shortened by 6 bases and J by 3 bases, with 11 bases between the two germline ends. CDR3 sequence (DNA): TGTGCCAGCAGAACAGGGAGTTACACTGAAGCTTTCTTT. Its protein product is CASRTGSYTEAFF.

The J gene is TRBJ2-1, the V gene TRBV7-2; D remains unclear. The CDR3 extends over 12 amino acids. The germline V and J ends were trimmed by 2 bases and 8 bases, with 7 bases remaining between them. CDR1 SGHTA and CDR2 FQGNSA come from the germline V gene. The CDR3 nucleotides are TGTGCCAGCAGCTTATTTGGCCATGAGCAGTTCTTC. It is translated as CASSLFGHEQFF.

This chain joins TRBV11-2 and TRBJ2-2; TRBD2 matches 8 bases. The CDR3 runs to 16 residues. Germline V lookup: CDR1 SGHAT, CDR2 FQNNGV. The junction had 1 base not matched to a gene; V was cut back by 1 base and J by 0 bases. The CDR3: CASSLVAGPNTGELFF. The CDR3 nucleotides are TGTGCCAGCAGCTTAGTAGCGGGACCGAACACCGGGGAGCTGTTTTTT.

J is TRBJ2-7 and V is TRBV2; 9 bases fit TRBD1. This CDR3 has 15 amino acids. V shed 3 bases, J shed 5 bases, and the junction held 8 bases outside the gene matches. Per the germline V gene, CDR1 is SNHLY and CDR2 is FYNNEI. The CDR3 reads CASSERQGGIDEQYF. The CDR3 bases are TGTGCCAGCAGTGAGAGACAGGGGGGTATCGACGAGCAGTACTTC.

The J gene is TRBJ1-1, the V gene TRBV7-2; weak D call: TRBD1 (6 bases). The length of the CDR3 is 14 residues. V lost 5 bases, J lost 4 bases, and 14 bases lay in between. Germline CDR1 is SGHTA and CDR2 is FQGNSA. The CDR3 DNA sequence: TGTGCCAGCAGCCCCCCTAGGGGGGGCACTGAAGCTTTCTTT. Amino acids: CASSPPRGGTEAFF.

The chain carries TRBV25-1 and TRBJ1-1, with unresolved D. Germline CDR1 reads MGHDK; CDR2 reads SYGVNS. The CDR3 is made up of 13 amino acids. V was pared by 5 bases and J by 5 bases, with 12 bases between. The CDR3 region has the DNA TGTGCCAGCAGTTGGGAGGGAGGGACTGAAGCTTTCTTT. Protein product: CASSWEGGTEAFF.

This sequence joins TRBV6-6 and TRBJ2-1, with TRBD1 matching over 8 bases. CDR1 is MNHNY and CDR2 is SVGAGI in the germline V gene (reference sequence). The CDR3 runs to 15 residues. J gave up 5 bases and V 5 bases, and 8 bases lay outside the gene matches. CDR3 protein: CASSPLGQGNNEQFF. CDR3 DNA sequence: TGTGCCAGCAGTCCCCTCGGACAGGGCAACAATGAGCAGTTCTTC.

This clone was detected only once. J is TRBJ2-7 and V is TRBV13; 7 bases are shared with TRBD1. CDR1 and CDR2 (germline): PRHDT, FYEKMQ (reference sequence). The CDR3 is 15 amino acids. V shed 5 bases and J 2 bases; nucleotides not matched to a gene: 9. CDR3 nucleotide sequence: TGTGCCAGCAGCCGCTTATCTGACAGGGCCTACGAGCAGTACTTC. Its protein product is CASSRLSDRAYEQYF.

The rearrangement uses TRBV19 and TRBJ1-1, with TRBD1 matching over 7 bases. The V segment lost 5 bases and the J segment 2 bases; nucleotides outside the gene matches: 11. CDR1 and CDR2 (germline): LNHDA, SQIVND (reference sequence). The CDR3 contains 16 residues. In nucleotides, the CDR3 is TGTGCCAGTAGTGCGGAGACAGGGAATATTAACACTGAAGCTTTCTTT. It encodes CASSAETGNINTEAFF.

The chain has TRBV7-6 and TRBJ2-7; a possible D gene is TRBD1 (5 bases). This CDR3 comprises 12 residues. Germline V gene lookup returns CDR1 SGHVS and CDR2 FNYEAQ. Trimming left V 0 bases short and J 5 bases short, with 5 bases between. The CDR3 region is CASSLARDEQYF. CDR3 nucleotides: TGTGCCAGCAGCTTAGCCAGGGACGAGCAGTACTTC.